Presented here are 32 T cell receptor beta chains from one specimen sequenced in a study of T cells in narcolepsy. Here immunoSEQ multiplex PCR was the method, and the copy in TCRdb shows in-frame clones only, minus some. The table records about 35,000 clones, approximately 80% of them present only once. The sequenced sample consisted of memory (CD45RA-) CD4+ T cells from blood. The receptors come from a human donor in good health.

CDR3 sequence: CASSYAGLGTDTQYF. The CDR3 DNA reads TGTGCCAGCAGTTACGCGGGACTAGGCACAGATACGCAGTATTTT. J is TRBJ2-3 and V is TRBV6-5; TRBD2 matches at 8 bases. Germline V gives CDR1 MNHEY, CDR2 SVGAGI. CDR3 length equals 15 residues. J lost 1 base, V lost 2 bases, and 2 bases had no gene match.

The J gene is TRBJ2-5, the V gene TRBV9; 7 nucleotides match TRBD1. The end of the DNA fits TRBJ2-7 better, so the J call may be wrong. Germline assignment: CDR1 SGDLS and CDR2 YYNGEE. The CDR3 totals 15 residues. DNA for the CDR3: TGTGCCAGCAGCGTAGGACAGGGCAGCTGGGACGAGCAGTACTTC. Amino acids: CASSVGQGSWDEQYF.

The J gene is TRBJ2-2, the V gene TRBV28; tentative D call: TRBD2 (5 bases). The CDR3 spans 13 residues. The V and J ends lost 8 bases and 0 bases respectively, with 7 bases between them. Germline values: CDR1 MDHEN, CDR2 SYDVKM. CDR3: CASFGTNTGELFF. CDR3 bases: TGTGCCAGCTTCGGGACGAACACCGGGGAGCTGTTTTTT.

This chain connects TRBV19 to TRBJ1-5; TRBD1 matches 7 bases. Germline CDR1 reads LNHDA; CDR2 reads SQIVND (reference sequence). Trimming at V came to 10 bases and at J to 5 bases, leaving 11 bases not matched to a gene. This CDR3 is 14 amino acids long. The CDR3 loop is CATADWQGDQPQHF. The CDR3 DNA is TGTGCCACCGCCGACTGGCAGGGGGATCAGCCCCAGCATTTT. Supplemented by reference TRBV19 and TRBJ1-5, the full variable domain reads DGGITQSPKYLFRKEGQNVTLSCEQNLNHDAMYWYRQDPGQGLRLIYYSQIVNDFQKGDIAEGYSVSREKKESFPLTVTSAQKNPTAFYLCATADWQGDQPQHFGDGTRLSIL.

The sample holds one count of this clone. This chain joins TRBV6-5 and TRBJ2-7, with a possible D match to TRBD2 (7 bases). This CDR3 has 14 amino acids. Germline assignment: CDR1 MNHEY and CDR2 SVGAGI. V dropped 3 bases and J dropped 3 bases, with 12 bases sitting between them. The CDR3 DNA follows: TGTGCCAGCAGTTATCGGGGGGCGCACTACGAGCAGTACTTC. This sequence encodes CASSYRGAHYEQYF.

The chain uses TRBV4-3 and TRBJ1-1, with a tentative D call TRBD1 (5 bases). The CDR3 consists of 14 residues. The ends were cut back, 1 base at V and 4 bases at J, with 10 bases in the middle. Germline V gene lookup returns CDR1 LGHNA and CDR2 YSLEER. CDR3 nucleotides: TGCGCCAGCAGCCAAGCCTTTAGGGGCACTGAAGCTTTCTTT. Its protein product is CASSQAFRGTEAFF.

This chain joins TRBV14 and TRBJ2-1; D might be TRBD2 (5 bases). Deletions cut 4 bases from V and 3 bases from J, with 13 bases between. The CDR3 covers 15 residues. Germline assignment: CDR1 SGHDN and CDR2 FVKESK. The CDR3 nucleotides are TGTGCCAGCAGCCCCTTGGGTCGGGACTACAATGAGCAGTTCTTC. Protein product: CASSPLGRDYNEQFF.

This rearrangement joins TRBV5-4 to TRBJ1-2; D remains unclear. This CDR3 is built from 12 residues. V dropped 1 base and J dropped 8 bases, with 9 bases sitting between them. CDR1 and CDR2 (germline): SGHNT, YYREEE (reference sequence). CDR3: CASSLRSSGYTF. The CDR3, as DNA: TGTGCCAGCAGCTTGCGATCTTCCGGCTACACCTTC.

The chain couples TRBV19 to TRBJ2-1, with 13 nucleotides matching TRBD2. The CDR3 extends over 15 amino acids. The germline CDR1 and CDR2 sequences are LNHDA and SQIVND (reference sequence). The trim removed 4 bases at V and 7 bases at J, leaving 4 bases unmatched. The CDR3 DNA reads TGTGCCAGTAGTAGGGGACTAGCGGGATTAAATGAGCAGTTCTTC. Its protein is CASSRGLAGLNEQFF.

The chain joins TRBV12-5 to TRBJ1-6, with D hard to call. Trimming took 6 bases from V and 7 from J, leaving 10 bases between them. Germline values: CDR1 LGHNT, CDR2 FRNRAP. The CDR3 loop spans 13 amino acids. CDR3 in DNA: TGTGCTAGTGGGGCCGTGGGGAATTCACCCCTCCACTTT. This encodes CASGAVGNSPLHF.

This sequence joins TRBV7-2 and TRBJ2-7, with 9 positions matching TRBD2. The CDR3 length is 14 residues. CDR1 is SGHTA and CDR2 is FQGNSA in the germline V gene. J lost 0 bases, V lost 6 bases, and 3 bases had no gene match. CDR3 bases: TGTGCCAGCAGTCTAGCGGGGAACTCCTACGAGCAGTACTTC. Translating it yields CASSLAGNSYEQYF.

J is TRBJ2-6 and V is TRBV12-2; whether TRBD1, the table's D call, matches the DNA was not checked. TRBV12-2 is shown as a pseudogene. This CDR3 spans 17 amino acids. The CDR3 nucleotides read TGTGCAAGTCGCTTAGACGGCCAGGGTTCTGGGGCCAACGTCCTGACTTTC. As protein: CASRLDGQGSGANVLTF.

The CDR3 spells CASSLGYAGSYNEQFF. The CDR3 bases are TGTGCCAGCAGCTTGGGATATGCGGGGTCATACAATGAGCAGTTCTTC. The chain combines TRBV5-4 with TRBJ2-1; D possibly corresponds to TRBD2 (6 bases). The V and J ends lost 0 bases and 4 bases respectively, with 14 bases between them. The CDR3 is 16 residues long. Germline V gene data show CDR1 as SGHNT and CDR2 as YYREEE (reference sequence).

In nucleotides, the CDR3 is TGTGCCAGCAGCGTAGACCCACCCACAGGGGTTAACACTGAAGCTTTCTTT. Protein: CASSVDPPTGVNTEAFF. The genes are TRBV9 and TRBJ1-1; 7 bases match TRBD1. This CDR3 spans 17 amino acids. Trimming cost V 0 bases and J 2 bases; bases outside gene matches: 10. Looked up from germline, CDR1 is SGDLS and CDR2 is YYNGEE.

This sequence joins TRBV7-3 and TRBJ1-2; D gene ambiguous. V was shortened by 5 bases and J by 2 bases, with 6 bases between the two germline ends. The CDR3 length is 12 residues. Germline V gives CDR1 SGHTA, CDR2 FQGTGA. The DNA for the CDR3 is TGTGCCAGCAGCCAACGGAACTATGGCTACACCTTC. It is translated as CASSQRNYGYTF.

This clone occurred a few times. The chain employs TRBV13 and TRBJ2-2; D remains ambiguous. Germline CDR1 PRHDT, CDR2 FYEKMQ (reference sequence). The V and J ends lost 0 bases and 4 bases respectively, with 9 bases between them. This CDR3 has 15 residues. CDR3 coding DNA: TGTGCCAGCAGCTTAGGTATCTCAGGCACCGGGGAGCTGTTTTTT. Translated, it gives CASSLGISGTGELFF.

The rearrangement links TRBV15 to TRBJ2-5, with D maybe TRBD1 (6 bases). Per the germline V gene, CDR1 is LNHNV and CDR2 is YYDKDF (reference sequence). V was shortened by 3 bases and J by 5 bases, with 13 bases between the two germline ends. This CDR3 has 14 residues. The CDR3 is CATSSGRGRETQYF. The CDR3, as DNA: TGTGCCACCAGCAGCGGCAGGGGCCGGGAGACCCAGTACTTC.

The rearrangement joins TRBV7-7 to TRBJ2-3; D gene unclear. V was cut by 2 bases and J by 3 bases, with 6 bases left in between. Germline CDR1 SSHAT, CDR2 FNYEAQ (reference sequence). The CDR3 length is 13 residues. DNA of the CDR3: TGTGCCAGCAGCTTACTAGTTACAGATACGCAGTATTTT. Its protein product is CASSLLVTDTQYF.

This clone was recorded a few times. The rearrangement uses TRBV13 and TRBJ2-7, with D hard to call. This CDR3 has 14 residues. Trimming cost V 4 bases and J 5 bases, with 15 bases left between them. The germline V gene has CDR1 PRHDT and CDR2 FYEKMQ (reference sequence). The CDR3 spells CASSSWVIVHEQYF. The CDR3 nucleotides are TGTGCCAGCAGCTCGTGGGTCATTGTTCACGAGCAGTACTTC.

The chain uses TRBV15 and TRBJ1-1, with D maybe TRBD1 (6 bases). Germline V lookup: CDR1 LNHNV, CDR2 YYDKDF (reference sequence). The CDR3 covers 11 residues. Between the trimmed V and J ends, which lost 6 bases and 9 bases, there was a span of 11 bases. The CDR3 region has the DNA TGTGCCACCAGAGAGGGGGGGCAAGCTTTCTTT. It yields the protein CATREGGQAFF.

The gene calls are TRBV10-1 and TRBJ2-7; 13 bases are shared with TRBD2. V shed 3 bases, J shed 8 bases, and the junction held 4 bases outside the gene matches. The CDR3 loop spans 14 amino acids. Germline V gene data show CDR1 as WNHNN and CDR2 as SYGVQD (reference sequence). The CDR3: CASSEWTSGGKQYF. The CDR3 DNA reads as TGCGCCAGCAGTGAATGGACTAGCGGGGGTAAGCAGTACTTC.

This clone came up a few times. The V gene is TRBV2, the J gene TRBJ2-7, with 12 bases that match TRBD2. This CDR3 is built from 14 residues. The ends lost 8 bases at V and 0 bases at J; junction bases unmatched: 2. Per the germline V gene, CDR1 is SNHLY and CDR2 is FYNNEI. CDR3 in amino acids: CASRLAGVSYEQYF. CDR3 coding DNA: TGTGCCAGCCGACTAGCGGGGGTCTCCTACGAGCAGTACTTC.

This chain links TRBV19 with TRBJ2-4; the match to TRBD2 covers 7 bases. Germline V gives CDR1 LNHDA, CDR2 SQIVND (reference sequence). The CDR3 sequence is 16 residues long. J lost 3 bases, V lost 5 bases, and 10 bases had no gene match. The CDR3 region has the DNA TGTGCCAGTAGTCCTCGGACGGGCGGGAGCAAAAACATTCAGTACTTC. Amino acid sequence: CASSPRTGGSKNIQYF.

This clone was observed a single time. The CDR3 DNA reads TGTGCCAGCAGCTTGGTGGCTAGCGGCAATGAGCAGTTCTTC. Encoded protein: CASSLVASGNEQFF. The V gene is TRBV5-5, the J gene TRBJ2-1, with 7 nucleotides matching TRBD2. Germline loops: CDR1 SGHKS, CDR2 YYEKEE (reference sequence). The CDR3 has 14 amino acids. V shed 0 bases and J 6 bases; nucleotides not matched to a gene: 3.

The CDR3 DNA reads as TGCGCCAGCAGCCAAGATGGGGCAGTGCGCACAGATACGCAGTATTTT. Its translation is CASSQDGAVRTDTQYF. The chain carries TRBV4-3 and TRBJ2-3, with a weak D call TRBD1 (5 bases). This CDR3 spans 16 amino acids. CDR1 LGHNA and CDR2 YSLEER come from the germline V gene. The V gene lost 0 bases and the J gene lost 1 base, with 11 bases spanning the gap.

The chain couples TRBV6-6 to TRBJ1-2; D call uncertain. Germline CDR1 and CDR2: MNHNY and SVGAGI (reference sequence). V dropped 0 bases and J dropped 8 bases, with 13 bases sitting between them. The CDR3 contains 14 residues. This chain's CDR3 is CASSYSVPEGGYTF. DNA for the CDR3: TGTGCCAGCAGTTACTCGGTGCCAGAAGGGGGCTACACCTTC.

J is TRBJ2-7 and V is TRBV5-1, with 7 positions matching TRBD1. From germline, CDR1 is SGHRS and CDR2 YFSETQ. After removal of 4 bases from V and 2 bases from J, the junction contained 6 bases not matched to a gene. The CDR3 covers 14 residues. CDR3 nucleotide sequence: TGCGCCAGCAGCAGAGGACAGGCCGCCTACGAGCAGTACTTC. This sequence encodes CASSRGQAAYEQYF. The whole variable domain, filled in from reference TRBV5-1 and TRBJ2-7, reads KAGVTQTPRYLIKTRGQQVTLSCSPISGHRSVSWYQQTPGQGLQFLFEYFSETQRNKGNFPGRFSGRQFSNSRSEMNVSTLELGDSALYLCASSRGQAAYEQYFGPGTRLTVT.

The chain combines TRBV20-1 with TRBJ1-1; no firm D call. V dropped 5 bases and J dropped 9 bases, with 13 bases sitting between them. Germline V lookup: CDR1 DFQATT, CDR2 SNEGSKA (reference sequence). The CDR3 has 11 residues. The CDR3 region has the DNA TGCAGTGCTTCCTCTGGGCCCCAAGCTTTCTTT. It is translated as CSASSGPQAFF.

On this clone: At one end the junction does not follow the germline gene, possibly because of a read error. J is TRBJ1-3 and V is TRBV7-8; 9 bases agree with TRBD1. Germline V gene sequence: CDR1 SGHVS, CDR2 FQNEAQ. The CDR3 length is 16 residues. CDR3 DNA: TGTGCCAGCAGCTCATTAGTCACAGGGGGCGGAAACGCCATATATTTT. Its protein product is CASSSLVTGGGNAIYF.

The genes are TRBV6-5 and TRBJ1-2, with 10 bases identical to TRBD1. The trim removed 2 bases at V and 2 bases at J, leaving 5 bases unmatched. Looked up from germline, CDR1 is MNHEY and CDR2 is SVGAGI. The CDR3 is made up of 16 amino acids. For the CDR3, the DNA is TGTGCCAGCAGTTACGTAAGGACAGGGGGGAACTATGGCTACACCTTC. The encoded protein is CASSYVRTGGNYGYTF.

The rearrangement joins TRBV7-9 to TRBJ2-5; D may be TRBD2 (5 bases). Germline V gives CDR1 SEHNR, CDR2 FQNEAQ (reference sequence). V was pared by 5 bases and J by 5 bases, with 18 bases between. CDR3 size: 15 residues. CDR3: CASSLVRREWETQYF. The CDR3 DNA reads as TGTGCCAGCAGCCTCGTTAGAAGGGAGTGGGAGACCCAGTACTTC.

CDR3 sequence: CASSQGLAGYNEQFF. CDR3 DNA: TGTGCCAGCTCACAGGGACTAGCGGGTTACAATGAGCAGTTCTTC. This chain joins TRBV18 and TRBJ2-1; TRBD2 matches at 12 bases. In germline, CDR1 is KGHSH, CDR2 LQKENI. V shed 4 bases, J shed 4 bases, and the junction held 2 bases outside the gene matches. The CDR3 runs to 15 residues.